This T cell receptor beta chain was sequenced for a study of radiation and T cells in renal cell carcinoma. Turning to the study itself: Nephrectomy followed 15 Gy stereotactic body radiation by 4 weeks.

As for this clone: Its antigen remains unknown.

Trimming pared 3 bases from V and 0 bases from J, leaving 5 bases between. Germline V gene sequence: CDR1 SGHTS, CDR2 YDEGEE. This CDR3 has 13 residues. Profiled with immunoSEQ multiplex PCR; TCRdb holds only in-frame clones, not every one. The table shows around 120,000 clones, with 80% to 90% occurring only once. The time point is: blood 2 weeks post-SBRT. Indicated treatment: 15 Gy SBRT to primary tumor, nephrectomy 4 weeks later. The study, taken as a whole, reports: Baseline intratumoral clonotype presence is unknown without pretreatment biopsies.

The specimen comprised blood, sampled from a patient whose treatment included radiotherapy and nephrectomy. This clonotype originated in a woman aged 60-75 years with renal cell carcinoma. V gene TRBV5-8 combines with J gene TRBJ2-3; D is undetermined. The CDR3 DNA sequence: TGTGCCAGCAGCTCCTACAGCACAGATACGCAGTATTTT. Its translation is CASSSYSTDTQYF.